Shown below are 27 T cell receptor beta chains from a single sample sequenced in a study of naive and memory T cell subsets. No antigen has been assigned to these receptors. The beta constant-region primer was an equimolar mix of two oligonucleotides covering TRBC1 and TRBC2. Nested alpha and beta constant-region primers with the SP2 primer drove four PCR rounds on ligated cDNA. TCRdb reprocessed the UMI-ligation and nested PCR reads with MiXCR, giving one entry per CDR3 protein. The sample carries roughly 140,000 distinct CDR3 sequences, approximately 20% recorded once. Study-wide findings and caveats: A few larger clonotypes appeared in naive repertoires, especially CD8, possibly memory cells re-expressing CD45RA.

Specimen: naive CD8+ T cells from blood. These TCRs come from a human donor in good health.

The chain recombines TRBV28 with TRBJ2-1; unclear D gene. The CDR3 covers 12 residues. Germline loops: CDR1 MDHEN, CDR2 SYDVKM. V lost 3 bases to trimming and J lost 6 bases, with 6 bases between them. CDR3 bases: TGTGCCAGCAGTTTGGATGTCAATGAGCAGTTCTTC. Translated, it gives CASSLDVNEQFF.

This clonotype was picked up a small number of times. The V call is TRBV3-1, the J call TRBJ2-7; 7 bases fit TRBD1. V lost 1 base to trimming and J lost 2 bases; unmatched junction nucleotides: 11. Germline assignment: CDR1 LGHDT and CDR2 YNNKEL (reference sequence). The CDR3 is 17 residues long. CDR3 protein: CASSQAVLKTGPYEQYF. CDR3 DNA: TGTGCCAGCAGCCAAGCAGTTTTGAAGACAGGGCCCTACGAGCAGTACTTC.

This clonotype was seen more than once but under ten times. DNA of the CDR3: TGTGCCAGCAGCCTATTGAGCGATGAGCAGTTCTTC. Translating it yields CASSLLSDEQFF. The V and J genes are TRBV7-9 and TRBJ2-1; the D is unclear. The ends were cut back, 5 bases at V and 8 bases at J, with 10 bases in the middle. CDR1 SEHNR and CDR2 FQNEAQ come from the germline V gene (reference sequence). This CDR3 contains 12 residues.

A remark on this clonotype: Sequence at one end of the junction differs from germline and may be a read error. The genes are TRBV7-6 and TRBJ2-2; D is unresolved. The length of the CDR3 is 14 residues. Germline V CDR1 and CDR2: SGHVS, FNYEAQ. The CDR3 spells CANSPLAATGELFF. DNA for the CDR3: TGTGCCAACAGCCCACTCGCGGCAACCGGGGAGCTGTTTTTT.

The chain is built from TRBV4-3 and TRBJ2-7, with D possibly being TRBD2 (7 bases). Germline V lookup: CDR1 LGHNA, CDR2 YSLEER. V lost 4 bases and J lost 6, with 19 bases in between. The CDR3 length is 15 residues. CDR3 sequence: CASSPNGGASLEQYF. The CDR3 DNA reads TGCGCCAGCAGCCCCAATGGGGGGGCCTCCCTCGAGCAGTACTTC.

This rearrangement joins TRBV7-2 to TRBJ2-1; weak D call: TRBD2 (6 bases). The CDR3 covers 16 residues. V lost 5 bases, J lost 5 bases, and 19 bases lay in between. Germline V lookup: CDR1 SGHTA, CDR2 FQGNSA. Written as DNA, the CDR3 is TGTGCCAGCAGCACTCGCCGTTCTAGCGCTGACAATGAGCAGTTCTTC. Amino acid sequence: CASSTRRSSADNEQFF.

This chain joins TRBV29-1 and TRBJ2-1; 10 bases map to TRBD2. Germline V gene data show CDR1 as SQVTM and CDR2 as ANQGSEA. V shed 4 bases and J 4 bases; nucleotides not matched to a gene: 4. The CDR3 covers 14 residues. This chain's CDR3 is CSVVPAGGYNEQFF. The CDR3 DNA reads TGCAGCGTTGTTCCAGCGGGAGGGTACAATGAGCAGTTCTTC.

The CDR3 protein is CASTPLSAETQYF. CDR3 bases: TGTGCCAGCACTCCTTTGAGCGCGGAGACCCAGTACTTC. This chain links TRBV28 with TRBJ2-5; D unresolved. V was cut by 7 bases and J by 5 bases, with 14 bases left in between. There are 13 residues in the CDR3. CDR1 and CDR2 (germline): MDHEN, SYDVKM.

This clonotype was seen more than once but under ten times. The chain employs TRBV11-1 and TRBJ2-1; D is unresolved. Germline V gene data show CDR1 as SGHAT and CDR2 as FQDESV (reference sequence). The CDR3 covers 14 residues. Trimming left V 6 bases short and J 0 bases short, with 9 bases between. CDR3 region: CASRGFLSYNEQFF. For the CDR3, the DNA is TGTGCCAGCAGGGGGTTTCTCTCCTACAATGAGCAGTTCTTC. Variable domain in full (rest from reference TRBV11-1 and TRBJ2-1): EAEVAQSPRYKITEKSQAVAFWCDPISGHATLYWYRQILGQGPELLVQFQDESVVDDSQLPKDRFSAERLKGVDSTLKIQPAELGDSAMYLCASRGFLSYNEQFFGPGTRLTVL.

CDR3 in amino acids: CASSLAWTRPTGQYF. CDR3 in DNA: TGTGCCAGCAGCTTAGCCTGGACTAGACCCACAGGGCAGTACTTC. This rearrangement joins TRBV7-8 to TRBJ2-7, with 7 nucleotides matching TRBD2. Germline values: CDR1 SGHVS, CDR2 FQNEAQ. This CDR3 has 15 amino acids. J lost 9 bases, V lost 0 bases, and 11 bases had no gene match.

The chain's CDR3 is CSARELGADTESAEAFF. In DNA form, the CDR3 reads TGCAGTGCTAGAGAGTTAGGGGCGGACACGGAGTCGGCTGAAGCTTTCTTT. The chain carries TRBV20-1 and TRBJ1-1; weak D call: TRBD1 (5 bases). The CDR3 extends over 17 amino acids. Germline-derived CDR1 and CDR2 are DFQATT and SNEGSKA (reference sequence). V lost 0 bases and J lost 6, with 23 bases in between.

The genes are TRBV7-6 and TRBJ2-1, with 14 bases that match TRBD2. This CDR3 has 14 amino acids. V was clipped by 4 bases and J by 9 bases; unmatched bases: 2. The germline gives CDR1 SGHVS, CDR2 FNYEAQ. The CDR3 region is CASSSGLAGVEQFF. The DNA of the CDR3 is TGTGCCAGCAGCTCGGGACTAGCGGGAGTTGAGCAGTTCTTC.

The rearrangement uses TRBV11-2 and TRBJ2-3, with TRBD2 matching over 12 bases. Germline assignment: CDR1 SGHAT and CDR2 FQNNGV. This CDR3 comprises 18 residues. Trimming took 2 bases from V and 4 from J; bases not matched to a gene: 10. The DNA for the CDR3 is TGTGCCAGCAGCTTACCTAGCGGGAGGGCCATCGAGGCAGATACGCAGTATTTT. Protein sequence: CASSLPSGRAIEADTQYF. Together with reference TRBV11-2 and TRBJ2-3, the CDR3 gives the full variable domain: EAGVAQSPRYKIIEKRQSVAFWCNPISGHATLYWYQQILGQGPKLLIQFQNNGVVDDSQLPKDRFSAERLKGVDSTLKIQPAKLEDSAVYLCASSLPSGRAIEADTQYFGPGTRLTVL.

This chain connects TRBV20-1 to TRBJ2-3; 9 positions agree with TRBD2. V lost 6 bases and J lost 3; bases outside the gene matches: 19. The germline V gene encodes CDR1 DFQATT and CDR2 SNEGSKA (reference sequence). The length of the CDR3 is 18 residues. The CDR3 coding sequence is TGCAGTGCCGACGCGTCCGACCTGGCGGGAGGGTGGACAGATACGCAGTATTTT. Its protein is CSADASDLAGGWTDTQYF.

This chain uses TRBV29-1 with TRBJ2-7, with D tentatively TRBD1 (5 bases). Trimming pared 5 bases from V and 5 bases from J, leaving 10 bases between. The CDR3 length is 11 residues. CDR1 and CDR2 from the germline V gene are SQVTM and ANQGSEA. The CDR3 nucleotides are TGCAGCGTTCAGAGGACAAACGAGCAGTACTTC. Protein: CSVQRTNEQYF.

With regard to this clonotype: A read error may produce the germline difference seen at one junction end. The V and J genes are TRBV5-4 and TRBJ1-6; 8 bases align to TRBD1. CDR1 and CDR2 from the germline V gene are SGHNT and YYREEE (reference sequence). The CDR3 runs 16 residues. CDR3: CASSTGSTGVGSPLHF. In nucleotides, the CDR3 is TGTGCTAGCAGCACAGGTTCGACAGGGGTCGGTTCACCCCTCCACTTT.

A word on this clonotype: Its ends do not fully match the called genes, so a read error is possible. The rearrangement uses TRBV7-9 and TRBJ2-6; no clear D gene. The CDR3 loop spans 16 amino acids. Germline V gene sequence: CDR1 SEHNR, CDR2 FQNEAQ (reference sequence). Here the CDR3 DNA reads TGTGCCAGCAGATTAGGGTCTAGCTCTGGGGCCAACGTCCTGACTTTC. Protein sequence: CASRLGSSSGANVLTF.

This clonotype was detected many times. The chain is built from TRBV11-2 and TRBJ2-1, with 7 bases identical to TRBD2. The CDR3 contains 14 residues. V shed 5 bases and J 4 bases; nucleotides not matched to a gene: 5. Per germline, CDR1 SGHAT and CDR2 FQNNGV. CDR3 bases: TGTGCCAGCAGCCTAGCGGATCTTTACAATGAGCAGTTCTTC. This gives the protein CASSLADLYNEQFF.

As for this clonotype: Germline is not matched at one junction end, which may reflect a read error. The chain employs TRBV27 and TRBJ2-3; 14 bases fit TRBD2. CDR1 is MNHEY, CDR2 SMNVEV, per germline (reference sequence). The CDR3 runs 17 residues. The CDR3, as DNA: TGTGCCAGCGGTTTCGGGACTAGCGGGAGATTTACAGATACGCAGTATTTT. It specifies CASGFGTSGRFTDTQYF.

This chain joins TRBV4-1 and TRBJ1-1; D call uncertain. The CDR3 totals 14 residues. The V end was cut by 2 bases, the J end by 1 base, with 8 bases between. The V gene's germline CDR1 is MGHRA and CDR2 YSYEKL. The CDR3 nucleotides are TGCGCCAGCAGCCAAATGACAAAGAACACTGAAGCTTTCTTT. Translation: CASSQMTKNTEAFF.

The chain carries TRBV28 and TRBJ2-7; 7 nucleotides match TRBD1. CDR3 length equals 15 residues. CDR1 and CDR2 (germline): MDHEN, SYDVKM. The CDR3 DNA is TGTGCTATAAAAGAATCCACAGGGGACCTCTACGAGCAGTACTTC. Residues: CAIKESTGDLYEQYF.

The sample holds a few counts of this clonotype. The rearrangement uses TRBV28 and TRBJ1-5, with D tentatively TRBD1 (5 bases). V was cut by 6 bases and J by 6 bases, with 21 bases left in between. The CDR3 extends over 16 amino acids. Germline V CDR1 and CDR2: MDHEN, SYDVKM. The CDR3 reads CASSLQGPSGGQPQHF. The CDR3 nucleotides read TGTGCCAGCAGCCTTCAGGGCCCCTCGGGCGGTCAGCCCCAGCATTTT.

The rearrangement links TRBV5-4 to TRBJ2-7; 7 positions agree with TRBD1. Germline V gene lookup returns CDR1 SGHNT and CDR2 YYREEE (reference sequence). This CDR3 is built from 15 residues. The V and J ends lost 4 bases and 5 bases, in that order; junction bases with no gene match: 12. The CDR3 sequence is CASSPFRTGPDEQYF. The CDR3 DNA sequence: TGTGCCAGCAGCCCATTCAGGACAGGCCCTGACGAGCAGTACTTC.

This clonotype has a count of ten or more. The genes are TRBV25-1 and TRBJ2-3; D remains ambiguous. CDR1 and CDR2 (germline): MGHDK, SYGVNS. Trimming stripped 2 bases from V and 1 base from J, with 13 bases between. The CDR3 has 16 residues. This CDR3 is CASSERVGSGTDTQYF. CDR3 nucleotides: TGTGCCAGCAGTGAAAGGGTCGGTTCTGGCACAGATACGCAGTATTTT.

The chain joins TRBV28 to TRBJ1-2; D call uncertain. With 7 bases removed from V and 5 bases from J, the gap between germline ends came to 14 bases. This CDR3 spans 13 amino acids. Germline values: CDR1 MDHEN, CDR2 SYDVKM. CDR3 in amino acids: CASTFNRGYGYTF. CDR3 coding DNA: TGTGCCAGCACCTTTAACCGGGGATATGGCTACACCTTC.

V and J are TRBV28 and TRBJ2-7, with 10 bases lining up with TRBD2. Germline assignment: CDR1 MDHEN and CDR2 SYDVKM. The CDR3 has 14 amino acids. After removal of 8 bases from V and 5 bases from J, the junction contained 9 bases not matched to a gene. CDR3: CASGRLAGVHEQYF. CDR3 DNA sequence: TGTGCCAGCGGGAGGCTAGCGGGAGTCCACGAGCAGTACTTC.

This clonotype was seen a handful of times. The rearrangement uses TRBV27 and TRBJ2-1; D is uncertain. Between the trimmed V and J ends, which lost 7 bases and 5 bases, there was a span of 12 bases. This CDR3 has 13 residues. CDR1 is MNHEY and CDR2 is SMNVEV in the germline V gene (reference sequence). CDR3 loop: CASTPDPDNEQFF. The CDR3 bases are TGTGCCAGCACCCCCGACCCCGACAATGAGCAGTTCTTC.